This entry concerns a single TCR beta chain. CDR1 is SGDLS and CDR2 is YYNGEE in the germline V gene. There are 14 residues in the CDR3. Trimming removed 2 bases from V and 7 bases from J, with 13 bases in between. The data stem from a study of blood T cell repertoires in COVID-19. Study-wide background: Nucleic acid was either cDNA or gDNA, and it came from T cells, B-cell-depleted T cells, or PBMCs.

The authors' processing: Amplification with reference gene primers provided the estimates of nucleated cell counts. Produced via immunoSEQ multiplex PCR; TCRdb's table is partial and in-frame only. From that table come the V and J calls and clone size; the DNA was used to work out D and trimming. The repertoire holds about 53,000 clones, with approximately 84% as singletons. Sequenced material: peripheral blood. V usage is TRBV9 and J usage is TRBJ1-5; D might be TRBD1 (6 bases). The origin of this receptor is a human donor in a cohort sampled during active COVID-19. This CDR3 reads CASSVTGTGQPQHF. The CDR3 bases are TGTGCCAGCAGCGTTACAGGGACGGGCCAGCCCCAGCATTTT.